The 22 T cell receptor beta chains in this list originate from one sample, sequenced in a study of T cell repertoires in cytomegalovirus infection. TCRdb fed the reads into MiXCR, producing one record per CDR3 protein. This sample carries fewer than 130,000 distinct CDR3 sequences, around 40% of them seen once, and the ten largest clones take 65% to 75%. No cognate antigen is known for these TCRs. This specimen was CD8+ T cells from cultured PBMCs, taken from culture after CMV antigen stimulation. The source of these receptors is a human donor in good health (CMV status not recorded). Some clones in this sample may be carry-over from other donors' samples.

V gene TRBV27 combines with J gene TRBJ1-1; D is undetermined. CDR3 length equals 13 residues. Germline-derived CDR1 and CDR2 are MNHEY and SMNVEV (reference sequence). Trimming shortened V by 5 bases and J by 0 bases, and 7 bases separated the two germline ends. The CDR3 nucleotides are TGTGCCAGCAGTCCGGACCTGAACACTGAAGCTTTCTTT. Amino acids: CASSPDLNTEAFF.

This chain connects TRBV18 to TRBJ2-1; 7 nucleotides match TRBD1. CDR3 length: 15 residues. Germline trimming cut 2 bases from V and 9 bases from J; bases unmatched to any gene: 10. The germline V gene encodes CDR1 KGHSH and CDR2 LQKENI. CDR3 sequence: CASSPGGQPLGEQFF. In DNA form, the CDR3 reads TGTGCCAGCTCACCAGGGGGACAGCCCCTAGGTGAGCAGTTCTTC.

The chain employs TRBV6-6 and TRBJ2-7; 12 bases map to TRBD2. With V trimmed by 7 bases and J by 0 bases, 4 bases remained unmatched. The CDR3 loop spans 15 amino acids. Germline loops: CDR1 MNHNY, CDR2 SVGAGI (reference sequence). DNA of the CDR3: TGTGCCAGCACCGGACTAGCGGGGACCTCCTACGAGCAGTACTTC. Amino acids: CASTGLAGTSYEQYF.

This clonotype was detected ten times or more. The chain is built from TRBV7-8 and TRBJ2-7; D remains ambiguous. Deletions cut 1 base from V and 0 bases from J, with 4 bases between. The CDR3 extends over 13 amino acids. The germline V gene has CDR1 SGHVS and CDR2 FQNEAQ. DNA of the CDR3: TGTGCCAGCAGCTTAGAGGTCTCCTACGAGCAGTACTTC. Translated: CASSLEVSYEQYF. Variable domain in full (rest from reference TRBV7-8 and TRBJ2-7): GAGVSQSPRYKVAKRGQDVALRCDPISGHVSLFWYQQALGQGPEFLTYFQNEAQLDKSGLPSDRFFAERPEGSVSTLKIQRTQQEDSAVYLCASSLEVSYEQYFGPGTRLTVT.

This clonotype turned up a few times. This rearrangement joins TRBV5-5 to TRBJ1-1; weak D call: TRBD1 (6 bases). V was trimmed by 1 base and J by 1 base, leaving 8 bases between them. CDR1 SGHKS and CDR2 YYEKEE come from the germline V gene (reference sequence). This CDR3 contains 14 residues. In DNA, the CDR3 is TGTGCCAGCAGCTTGACAGGGCCGAACACTGAAGCTTTCTTT. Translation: CASSLTGPNTEAFF.

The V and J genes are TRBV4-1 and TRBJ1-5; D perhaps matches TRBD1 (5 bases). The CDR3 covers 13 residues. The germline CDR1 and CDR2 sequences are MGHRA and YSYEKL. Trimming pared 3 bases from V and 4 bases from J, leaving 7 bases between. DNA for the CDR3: TGCGCCAGCAGCCAGGGGGGGAATCAGCCCCAGCATTTT. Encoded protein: CASSQGGNQPQHF.

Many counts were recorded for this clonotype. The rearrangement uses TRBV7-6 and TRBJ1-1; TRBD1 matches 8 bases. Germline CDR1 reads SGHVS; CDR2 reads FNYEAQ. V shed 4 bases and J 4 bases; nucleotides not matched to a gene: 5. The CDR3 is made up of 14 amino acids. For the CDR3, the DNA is TGTGCCAGCAGCTACCAGGGGGCCGGCACTGAAGCTTTCTTT. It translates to CASSYQGAGTEAFF. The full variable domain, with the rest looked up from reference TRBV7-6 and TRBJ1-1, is GAGVSQSPRYKVTKRGQDVALRCDPISGHVSLYWYRQALGQGPEFLTYFNYEAQQDKSGLPNDRFSAERPEGSISTLTIQRTEQRDSAMYRCASSYQGAGTEAFFGQGTRLTVV.

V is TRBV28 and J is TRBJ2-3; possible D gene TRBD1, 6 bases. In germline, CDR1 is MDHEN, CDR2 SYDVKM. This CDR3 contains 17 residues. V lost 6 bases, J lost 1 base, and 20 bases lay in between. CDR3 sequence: CASSQSTITGRTDTQYF. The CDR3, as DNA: TGTGCCAGCAGCCAATCAACTATCACAGGGCGCACAGATACGCAGTATTTT.

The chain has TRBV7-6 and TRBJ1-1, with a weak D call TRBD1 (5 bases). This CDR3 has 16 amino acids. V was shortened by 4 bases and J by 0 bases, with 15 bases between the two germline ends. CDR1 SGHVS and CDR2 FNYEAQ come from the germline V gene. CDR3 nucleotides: TGTGCCAGCAGCTCCCGACAGAATTACATGAACACTGAAGCTTTCTTT. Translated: CASSSRQNYMNTEAFF. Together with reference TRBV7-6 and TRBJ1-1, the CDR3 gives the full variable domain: GAGVSQSPRYKVTKRGQDVALRCDPISGHVSLYWYRQALGQGPEFLTYFNYEAQQDKSGLPNDRFSAERPEGSISTLTIQRTEQRDSAMYRCASSSRQNYMNTEAFFGQGTRLTVV.

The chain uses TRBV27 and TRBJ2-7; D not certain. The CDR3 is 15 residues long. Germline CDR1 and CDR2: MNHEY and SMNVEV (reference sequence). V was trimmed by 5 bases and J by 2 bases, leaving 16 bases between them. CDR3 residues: CASSLSVTETYEQYF. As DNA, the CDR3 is TGTGCCAGCAGTCTAAGCGTTACAGAGACCTACGAGCAGTACTTC.

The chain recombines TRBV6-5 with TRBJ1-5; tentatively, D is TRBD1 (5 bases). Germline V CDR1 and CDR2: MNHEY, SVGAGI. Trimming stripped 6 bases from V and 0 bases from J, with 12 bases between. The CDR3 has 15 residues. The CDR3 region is CASSPMGGSNQPQHF. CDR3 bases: TGTGCCAGCAGCCCAATGGGGGGTAGCAATCAGCCCCAGCATTTT.

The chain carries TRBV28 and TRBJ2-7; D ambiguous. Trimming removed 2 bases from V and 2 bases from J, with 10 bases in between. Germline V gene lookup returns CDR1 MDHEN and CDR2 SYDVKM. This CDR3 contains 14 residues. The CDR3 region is CASSLRGLTYEQYF. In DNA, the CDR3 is TGTGCCAGCAGTTTACGCGGTTTAACCTACGAGCAGTACTTC.

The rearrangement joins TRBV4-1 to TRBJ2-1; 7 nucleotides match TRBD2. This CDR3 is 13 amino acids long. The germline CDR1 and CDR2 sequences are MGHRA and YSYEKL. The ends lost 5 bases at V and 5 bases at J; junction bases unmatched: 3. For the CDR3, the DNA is TGCGCCAGCAGCTGGACTAGGGACAATGAGCAGTTCTTC. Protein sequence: CASSWTRDNEQFF.

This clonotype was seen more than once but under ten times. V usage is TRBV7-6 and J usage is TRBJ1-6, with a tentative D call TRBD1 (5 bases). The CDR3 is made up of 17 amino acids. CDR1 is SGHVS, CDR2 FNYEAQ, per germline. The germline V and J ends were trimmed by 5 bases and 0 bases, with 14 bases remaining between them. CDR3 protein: CASSRDVSSSYNSPLHF. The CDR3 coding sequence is TGTGCCAGCAGCCGGGACGTATCAAGCTCCTATAATTCACCCCTCCACTTT. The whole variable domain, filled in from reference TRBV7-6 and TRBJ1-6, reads GAGVSQSPRYKVTKRGQDVALRCDPISGHVSLYWYRQALGQGPEFLTYFNYEAQQDKSGLPNDRFSAERPEGSISTLTIQRTEQRDSAMYRCASSRDVSSSYNSPLHFGNGTRLTVT.

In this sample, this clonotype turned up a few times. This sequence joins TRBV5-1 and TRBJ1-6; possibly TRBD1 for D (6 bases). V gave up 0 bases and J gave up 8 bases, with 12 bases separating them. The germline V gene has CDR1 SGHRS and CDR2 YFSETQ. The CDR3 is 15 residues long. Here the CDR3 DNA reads TGCGCCAGCAGCTTGGGGCCGGACAGTGATTCACCCCTCCACTTT. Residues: CASSLGPDSDSPLHF.

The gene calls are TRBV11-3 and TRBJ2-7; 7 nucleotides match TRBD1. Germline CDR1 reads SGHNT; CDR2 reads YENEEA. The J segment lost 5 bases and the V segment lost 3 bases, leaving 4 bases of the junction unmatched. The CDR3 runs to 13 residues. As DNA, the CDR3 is TGTGCCAGCAGCTTTGGGACAGTTAACGAGCAGTACTTC. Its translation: CASSFGTVNEQYF.

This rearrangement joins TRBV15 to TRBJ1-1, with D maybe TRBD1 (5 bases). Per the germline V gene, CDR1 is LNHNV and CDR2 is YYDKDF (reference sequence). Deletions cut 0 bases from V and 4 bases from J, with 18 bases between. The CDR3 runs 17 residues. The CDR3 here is CATSRDLGIGALTEAFF. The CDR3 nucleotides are TGTGCCACCAGCAGAGATCTTGGCATAGGGGCCCTCACTGAAGCTTTCTTT.

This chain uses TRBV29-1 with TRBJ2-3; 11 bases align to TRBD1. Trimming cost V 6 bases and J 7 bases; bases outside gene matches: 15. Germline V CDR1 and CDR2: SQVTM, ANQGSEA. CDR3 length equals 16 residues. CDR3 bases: TGCAGCGTGGAATTAGGGACAGGGGGAATCGGGAATACGCAGTATTTT. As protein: CSVELGTGGIGNTQYF.

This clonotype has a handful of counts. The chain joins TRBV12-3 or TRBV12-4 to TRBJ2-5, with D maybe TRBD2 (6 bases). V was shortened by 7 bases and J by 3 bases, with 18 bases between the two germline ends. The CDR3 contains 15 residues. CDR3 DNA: TGTGCCAGCACCATGGCTGGCGGGGTTGAAGAGACCCAGTACTTC. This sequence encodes CASTMAGGVEETQYF.

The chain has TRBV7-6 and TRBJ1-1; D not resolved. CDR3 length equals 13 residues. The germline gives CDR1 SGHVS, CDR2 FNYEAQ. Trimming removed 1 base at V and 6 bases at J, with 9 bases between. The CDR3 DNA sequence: TGTGCCAGCAGCTTAGAGGCGGTTGCTGAAGCTTTCTTT. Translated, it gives CASSLEAVAEAFF.

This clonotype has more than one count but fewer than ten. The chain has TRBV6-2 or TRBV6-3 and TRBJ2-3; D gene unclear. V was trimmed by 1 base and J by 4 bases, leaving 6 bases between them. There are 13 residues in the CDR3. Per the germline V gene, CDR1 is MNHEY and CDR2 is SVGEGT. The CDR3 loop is CASSYWAADTQYF. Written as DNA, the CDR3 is TGTGCCAGCAGTTACTGGGCCGCAGATACGCAGTATTTT.

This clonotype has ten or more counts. CDR3 nucleotide sequence: TGCGCCAGCAGCCAATCCGACAGGGGGGGATTCTACGAGCAGTACTTC. Translated, it gives CASSQSDRGGFYEQYF. The rearrangement joins TRBV4-1 to TRBJ2-7, with 9 bases identical to TRBD1. Per germline, CDR1 MGHRA and CDR2 YSYEKL. V was clipped by 2 bases and J by 3 bases; unmatched bases: 8. The CDR3 runs 16 residues.